The 25 T cell receptor beta chains below all came from one sample that was sequenced in a study of radiation and T cells in renal cell carcinoma. Time point here: baseline pretreatment blood. Treatment: 15 Gy SBRT to primary tumor, nephrectomy 4 weeks later. Using immunoSEQ multiplex PCR, the repertoire was profiled, and TCRdb retains in-frame clones only, with some absent. The data hold roughly 120,000 clones, with roughly 80% observed a single time. Sequencing used blood, obtained from a patient whose treatment included radiotherapy and nephrectomy. Source of these receptors: a woman in her fifties or sixties with renal cell carcinoma.

This clone occurred a few times. The chain is built from TRBV7-2 and TRBJ2-7, with D perhaps given as TRBD1 or TRBD2 (5 bases each). V lost 1 base and J lost 10, with 11 bases in between. The CDR3 has 12 amino acids. Germline CDR1 SGHTA, CDR2 FQGNSA. Written as DNA, the CDR3 is TGTGCCAGCAGCTTAGAAAGGGGACCTCAGTACTTC. Translation gives CASSLERGPQYF.

The rearrangement joins TRBV7-2 to TRBJ2-1, with TRBD1 identical over 8 bases. The CDR3 length is 15 residues. Germline CDR1 and CDR2: SGHTA and FQGNSA. After removal of 8 bases from V and 7 bases from J, the junction contained 13 bases not matched to a gene. CDR3 in amino acids: CASSPDRERWNEQFF. As DNA, the CDR3 is TGTGCCAGCTCCCCGGACAGGGAGCGTTGGAATGAGCAGTTCTTC.

CDR3 coding DNA: TGTGCCAGCAGTGAGGCGGGCGGTGAAAAACTGTTTTTT. Protein: CASSEAGGEKLFF. The chain carries TRBV2 and TRBJ1-4; no definite D call. V gave up 3 bases and J gave up 7 bases, with 9 bases separating them. In germline, CDR1 is SNHLY, CDR2 FYNNEI. The CDR3 extends over 13 amino acids. Together with reference TRBV2 and TRBJ1-4, the CDR3 gives the full variable domain: EPEVTQTPSHQVTQMGQEVILRCVPISNHLYFYWYRQILGQKVEFLVSFYNNEISEKSEIFDDQFSVERPDGSNFTLKIRSTKLEDSAMYFCASSEAGGEKLFFGSGTQLSVL.

The CDR3: CASRLGTGGGYEQYF. The CDR3 DNA is TGTGCCAGCAGGCTAGGGACAGGGGGGGGGTACGAGCAGTACTTC. The genes are TRBV28 and TRBJ2-7; 11 bases map to TRBD1. The germline V gene has CDR1 MDHEN and CDR2 SYDVKM. The CDR3 has 15 amino acids. V shed 6 bases and J 4 bases; nucleotides not matched to a gene: 8.

The genes are TRBV28 and TRBJ2-1, with TRBD2 identical over 12 bases. V dropped 5 bases and J dropped 9; count of bases not matched to a gene: 5. CDR3 size: 14 residues. Germline CDR1 MDHEN, CDR2 SYDVKM. CDR3 sequence reads: CASSPTSGSSEQFF. CDR3 DNA: TGTGCCAGCAGTCCGACTAGCGGGAGTAGTGAGCAGTTCTTC.

For the CDR3, the DNA is TGTGCCAGCAGCTTGGAAAGAGCGGCGTCCTACGAGCAGTACTTC. This encodes CASSLERAASYEQYF. The chain is built from TRBV7-3 and TRBJ2-7, with a weak D call TRBD2 (5 bases). Germline values: CDR1 SGHTA, CDR2 FQGTGA. V lost 3 bases to trimming and J lost 1 base, with 13 bases between them. CDR3 length: 15 residues.

The V and J genes are TRBV19 and TRBJ1-5; a possible D gene is TRBD1 (6 bases). CDR1 and CDR2 from the germline V gene are LNHDA and SQIVND (reference sequence). The CDR3 contains 15 residues. The ends were cut back, 1 base at V and 6 bases at J, with 13 bases in the middle. The CDR3 protein is CASSIASGVGQPQHF. CDR3 DNA sequence: TGTGCCAGTAGTATAGCCTCAGGGGTCGGTCAGCCCCAGCATTTT. Together with reference TRBV19 and TRBJ1-5, the CDR3 gives the full variable domain: DGGITQSPKYLFRKEGQNVTLSCEQNLNHDAMYWYRQDPGQGLRLIYYSQIVNDFQKGDIAEGYSVSREKKESFPLTVTSAQKNPTAFYLCASSIASGVGQPQHFGDGTRLSIL.

V and J are TRBV7-2 and TRBJ1-1; 8 bases align to TRBD1. Germline V gene sequence: CDR1 SGHTA, CDR2 FQGNSA. V lost 3 bases and J lost 4; bases outside the gene matches: 7. There are 15 residues in the CDR3. The CDR3 region is CASSFTGGLGTEAFF. DNA for the CDR3: TGTGCCAGCAGCTTTACAGGGGGTTTGGGCACTGAAGCTTTCTTT.

The V gene is TRBV10-3, the J gene TRBJ2-1, with 15 bases aligning to TRBD2. This CDR3 region has 15 residues. Germline trimming cut 6 bases from V and 8 bases from J; bases unmatched to any gene: 5. Germline assignment: CDR1 ENHRY and CDR2 SYGVKD. In DNA, the CDR3 is TGTGCCATCAGCTCGGGACTAGCGGGAGGTGATGAGCAGTTCTTC. Translation: CAISSGLAGGDEQFF.

V gene TRBV6-1 combines with J gene TRBJ2-6; TRBD1 matches at 7 bases. Germline V gives CDR1 MNHNS, CDR2 SASEGT. The J segment lost 2 bases and the V segment lost 5 bases, leaving 3 bases of the junction unmatched. The CDR3 length is 15 residues. CDR3 in amino acids: CASSPTGAGANVLTF. For the CDR3, the DNA is TGTGCCAGCAGTCCCACAGGGGCTGGGGCCAACGTCCTGACTTTC.

The chain uses TRBV2 and TRBJ1-5, with no clear D. This CDR3 spans 11 amino acids. The germline gives CDR1 SNHLY, CDR2 FYNNEI. Trimming removed 3 bases at V and 12 bases at J, with 9 bases between. Here the CDR3 reads CASSDIRVQHF. The CDR3 DNA sequence: TGTGCCAGCAGTGATATAAGGGTCCAGCATTTT.

The rearrangement links TRBV9 to TRBJ1-1; a possible D gene is TRBD1 (5 bases). Germline CDR1 reads SGDLS; CDR2 reads YYNGEE. The CDR3 runs to 15 residues. The V gene lost 2 bases and the J gene lost 1 base, with 12 bases spanning the gap. The DNA for the CDR3 is TGTGCCAGCAGCGTCCTCTCCGGGGGGAACACTGAAGCTTTCTTT. Translation: CASSVLSGGNTEAFF.

The chain employs TRBV29-1 and TRBJ1-4; D may be TRBD1 (5 bases). CDR3 size: 15 residues. V dropped 6 bases and J dropped 2 bases, with 16 bases sitting between them. The germline V gene encodes CDR1 SQVTM and CDR2 ANQGSEA. In DNA form, the CDR3 reads TGCAGCGTCCGCTCGGGGCAGTTTACTAATGAAAAACTGTTTTTT. Translation gives CSVRSGQFTNEKLFF.

This clone was recorded once. This rearrangement joins TRBV9 to TRBJ2-7; TRBD2 agrees at 7 bases. Looked up from germline, CDR1 is SGDLS and CDR2 is YYNGEE. The CDR3 is 14 residues long. Germline trimming cut 0 bases from V and 3 bases from J; bases unmatched to any gene: 3. The CDR3 DNA follows: TGTGCCAGCAGCGTAGGGGAGGGTTTCTACGAGCAGTACTTC. This translates into CASSVGEGFYEQYF.

V usage is TRBV30 and J usage is TRBJ2-1; no clear D. The CDR3 is 12 amino acids. Trimming left V 1 base short and J 9 bases short, with 10 bases between. Germline loops: CDR1 GTSNPN, CDR2 SVGIG (reference sequence). CDR3 DNA: TGTGCCTGGAGTGCCTCCTTTGTTGAGCAGTTCTTC. Translating gives CAWSASFVEQFF.

This clone was seen more than once but under ten times. V is TRBV5-1 and J is TRBJ2-7; D perhaps matches TRBD1 (5 bases). There are 12 residues in the CDR3. V dropped 5 bases and J dropped 3 bases, with 9 bases sitting between them. CDR1 SGHRS and CDR2 YFSETQ come from the germline V gene. The CDR3 bases are TGCGCCAGCAGAGGGGCGGTCTACGAGCAGTACTTC. Protein sequence: CASRGAVYEQYF. The full variable domain, with the rest looked up from reference TRBV5-1 and TRBJ2-7, is KAGVTQTPRYLIKTRGQQVTLSCSPISGHRSVSWYQQTPGQGLQFLFEYFSETQRNKGNFPGRFSGRQFSNSRSEMNVSTLELGDSALYLCASRGAVYEQYFGPGTRLTVT.

The chain combines TRBV19 with TRBJ2-1; 7 nucleotides line up with TRBD2. In germline, CDR1 is LNHDA, CDR2 SQIVND (reference sequence). Unmatched junction bases numbered 5, after V lost 4 bases and J lost 5 bases. The CDR3 extends over 14 amino acids. The CDR3: CASSTTTSDNEQFF. The CDR3 DNA is TGTGCCAGTAGTACTACCACTAGCGACAATGAGCAGTTCTTC.

The CDR3 DNA sequence: TGTGCCAGCAGGCCGACAGACTTGAACACTGAAGCTTTCTTT. Its translation is CASRPTDLNTEAFF. V gene TRBV7-6 combines with J gene TRBJ1-1; a weak D match, TRBD1 (5 bases). V was clipped by 6 bases and J by 0 bases, with 11 bases between them. CDR1 is SGHVS and CDR2 is FNYEAQ in the germline V gene. The length of the CDR3 is 14 residues.

The V call is TRBV6-6, the J call TRBJ2-7; D is unresolved. The CDR3 is made up of 13 amino acids. CDR1 is MNHNY and CDR2 is SVGAGI in the germline V gene (reference sequence). V gave up 2 bases and J gave up 10 bases, with 15 bases separating them. The CDR3 sequence: CASSYVEPTIQYF. The DNA of the CDR3 is TGTGCCAGCAGTTACGTAGAACCTACGATTCAGTACTTC.

The J gene is TRBJ1-1, the V gene TRBV6-5; no reliable D call. This CDR3 spans 14 amino acids. The germline V gene has CDR1 MNHEY and CDR2 SVGAGI. Trimming shortened V by 6 bases and J by 0 bases, and 11 bases separated the two germline ends. CDR3 sequence reads: CASSPGDMNTEAFF. The CDR3 DNA reads TGTGCCAGCAGCCCCGGGGATATGAACACTGAAGCTTTCTTT.

J is TRBJ2-5 and V is TRBV13, with 11 nucleotides matching TRBD1. This CDR3 is 15 amino acids long. Trimming removed 5 bases from V and 1 base from J; junction bases left unmatched: 3. Germline assignment: CDR1 PRHDT and CDR2 FYEKMQ (reference sequence). CDR3 region: CASSRDRGTQETQYF. The CDR3 DNA is TGTGCCAGCAGCCGGGACAGGGGGACCCAAGAGACCCAGTACTTC. Supplemented by reference TRBV13 and TRBJ2-5, the full variable domain reads AAGVIQSPRHLIKEKRETATLKCYPIPRHDTVYWYQQGPGQDPQFLISFYEKMQSDKGSIPDRFSAQQFSDYHSELNMSSLELGDSALYFCASSRDRGTQETQYFGPGTRLLVL.

The chain combines TRBV6-1 with TRBJ1-6, with D unresolved. Trimming removed 2 bases from V and 6 bases from J, with 20 bases in between. Germline CDR1 and CDR2: MNHNS and SASEGT. CDR3 length: 18 residues. CDR3 residues: CASSENESGRTLNSPLHF. The CDR3, as DNA: TGTGCCAGCAGTGAAAATGAATCGGGGAGGACTCTTAATTCACCCCTCCACTTT.

The chain combines TRBV19 with TRBJ2-2; 8 nucleotides line up with TRBD2. Germline CDR1 LNHDA, CDR2 SQIVND (reference sequence). There are 18 residues in the CDR3. V lost 2 bases to trimming and J lost 3 bases; unmatched junction nucleotides: 11. The CDR3, as DNA: TGTGCCAGTAGTATACTTCCCGGGAGGGCCCCGTACACCGGGGAGCTGTTTTTT. Translation: CASSILPGRAPYTGELFF.

This clone was recorded once. The chain couples TRBV19 to TRBJ1-1; TRBD1 might be the D (5 bases). CDR3 length: 15 residues. V was cut by 3 bases and J by 1 base, with 12 bases left in between. Germline-derived CDR1 and CDR2 are LNHDA and SQIVND (reference sequence). The CDR3 DNA is TGTGCCAGTAGTATCCGGGACGCGCAGAACACTGAAGCTTTCTTT. Translation gives CASSIRDAQNTEAFF.

This clone was recorded a few times. CDR3 residues: CAWSEFGFSNQPQHF. The CDR3, as DNA: TGTGCCTGGAGTGAGTTTGGGTTTAGCAATCAGCCCCAGCATTTT. The chain carries TRBV30 and TRBJ1-5; the D is unclear. The CDR3 length is 15 residues. The germline V gene encodes CDR1 GTSNPN and CDR2 SVGIG (reference sequence). Between the trimmed V and J ends, which lost 1 base and 0 bases, there was a span of 10 bases.